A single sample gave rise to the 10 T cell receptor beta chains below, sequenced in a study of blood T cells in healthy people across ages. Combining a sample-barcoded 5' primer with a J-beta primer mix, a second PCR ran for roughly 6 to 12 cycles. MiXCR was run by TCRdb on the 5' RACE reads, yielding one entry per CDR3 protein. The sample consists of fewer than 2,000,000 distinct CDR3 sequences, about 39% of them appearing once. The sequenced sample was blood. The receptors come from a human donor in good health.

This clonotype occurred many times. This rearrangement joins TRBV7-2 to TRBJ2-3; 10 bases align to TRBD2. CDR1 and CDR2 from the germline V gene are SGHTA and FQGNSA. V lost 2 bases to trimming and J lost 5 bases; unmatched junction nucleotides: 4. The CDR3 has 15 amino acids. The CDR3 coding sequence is TGTGCCAGCAGCTTAAGCGGGGGGGCCGGAGATACGCAGTATTTT. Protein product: CASSLSGGAGDTQYF.

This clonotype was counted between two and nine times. CDR3 sequence reads: CASRDTITQYF. The CDR3 DNA reads as TGTGCCAGCAGGGACACAATTACGCAGTATTTT. The rearrangement uses TRBV27 and TRBJ2-3, with a tentative D call TRBD1 (5 bases). V was pared by 6 bases and J by 8 bases, with 9 bases between. The CDR3 runs to 11 residues. Germline values: CDR1 MNHEY, CDR2 SMNVEV (reference sequence).

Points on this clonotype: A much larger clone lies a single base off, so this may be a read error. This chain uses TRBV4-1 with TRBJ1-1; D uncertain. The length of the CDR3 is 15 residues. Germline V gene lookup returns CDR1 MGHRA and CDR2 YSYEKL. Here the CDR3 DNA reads TGCGCCGGCAGCCAAGAAGTATCAATGAACACTGAAGCTTTCTTT. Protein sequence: CAGSQEVSMNTEAFF.

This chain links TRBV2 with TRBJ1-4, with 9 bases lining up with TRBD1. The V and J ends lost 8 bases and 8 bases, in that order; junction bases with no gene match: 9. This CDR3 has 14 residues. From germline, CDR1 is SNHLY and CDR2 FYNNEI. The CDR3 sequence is CASGRQGVIEKLFF. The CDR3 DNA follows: TGTGCCAGCGGTAGACAGGGGGTAATAGAAAAACTGTTTTTT.

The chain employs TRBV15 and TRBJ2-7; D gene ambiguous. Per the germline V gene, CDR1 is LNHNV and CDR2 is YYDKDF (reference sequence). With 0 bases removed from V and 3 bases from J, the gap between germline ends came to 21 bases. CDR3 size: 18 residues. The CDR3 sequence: CATSRDPSGWEDNYEQYF. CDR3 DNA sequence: TGTGCCACCAGCAGAGATCCCTCGGGTTGGGAAGACAACTACGAGCAGTACTTC.

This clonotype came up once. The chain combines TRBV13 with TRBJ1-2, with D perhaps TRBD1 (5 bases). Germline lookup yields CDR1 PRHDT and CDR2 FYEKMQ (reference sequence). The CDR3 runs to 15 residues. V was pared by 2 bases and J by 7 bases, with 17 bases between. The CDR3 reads CASSLYGGEWSGYTF. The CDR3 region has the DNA TGTGCCAGCAGCTTATATGGGGGAGAATGGAGTGGCTACACCTTC.

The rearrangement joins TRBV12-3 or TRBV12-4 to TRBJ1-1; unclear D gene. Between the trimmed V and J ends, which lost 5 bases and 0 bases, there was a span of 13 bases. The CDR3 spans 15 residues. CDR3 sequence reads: CASSPLGALNTEAFF. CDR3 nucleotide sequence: TGTGCCAGCAGTCCGCTGGGAGCACTGAACACTGAAGCTTTCTTT.

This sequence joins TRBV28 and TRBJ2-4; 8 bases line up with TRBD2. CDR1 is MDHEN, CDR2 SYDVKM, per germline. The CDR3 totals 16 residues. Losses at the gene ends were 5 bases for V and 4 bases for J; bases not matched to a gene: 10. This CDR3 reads CASSGAGALLKNIQYF. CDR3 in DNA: TGTGCCAGCAGTGGAGCGGGGGCGCTCCTTAAAAACATTCAGTACTTC.

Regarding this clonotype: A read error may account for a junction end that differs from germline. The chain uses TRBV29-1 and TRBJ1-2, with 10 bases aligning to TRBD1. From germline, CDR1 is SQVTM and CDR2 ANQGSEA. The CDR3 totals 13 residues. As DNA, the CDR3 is TGCAGCGATGAAGGACAGGGGGACTATGGCTACACCTTC. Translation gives CSDEGQGDYGYTF.

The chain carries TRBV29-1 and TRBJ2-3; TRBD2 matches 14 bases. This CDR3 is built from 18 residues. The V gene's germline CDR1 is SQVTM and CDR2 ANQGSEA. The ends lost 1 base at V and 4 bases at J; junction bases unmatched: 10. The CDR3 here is CSVEAVPGLAGVPDTQYF. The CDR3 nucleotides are TGCAGCGTTGAAGCCGTCCCGGGACTAGCGGGGGTTCCAGATACGCAGTATTTT.